One sample yielded the 26 T cell receptor beta chains listed below, sequenced in a study of cytomegalovirus exposure and HLA in healthy donors. Researchers ran the PCR with 60 Vbeta and 13 Jbeta primers. This table comes from immunoSEQ multiplex PCR, and its TCRdb copy is limited to in-frame clones, with some not included. Recorded for this sample: fewer than 45,000 clones. The sequencing input was PBMCs. These receptors originate from a woman younger than 45 in good health and CMV-seronegative.

V usage is TRBV11-2 and J usage is TRBJ2-1, with D unresolved. The CDR3 spans 14 residues. The V end lost 5 bases, the J end lost 2 bases, and 10 bases lay between the germline ends. Per the germline V gene, CDR1 is SGHAT and CDR2 is FQNNGV. The CDR3, as DNA: TGTGCCAGCAGCCCAGACTGGACCTACAATGAGCAGTTCTTC. Translated: CASSPDWTYNEQFF.

The chain employs TRBV11-3 and TRBJ2-1; TRBD2 matches 11 bases. The CDR3 totals 15 residues. Looked up from germline, CDR1 is SGHNT and CDR2 is YENEEA. The V segment lost 0 bases and the J segment 9 bases; nucleotides outside the gene matches: 4. The CDR3 DNA follows: TGTGCCAGCAGCTTAGAAGGTAGCGGGAGGGGTGAGCAGTTCTTC. Its protein is CASSLEGSGRGEQFF.

The rearrangement uses TRBV4-3 and TRBJ2-1, with 9 bases aligning to TRBD2. The J segment lost 3 bases and the V segment lost 1 base, leaving 1 base of the junction unmatched. This CDR3 is built from 15 residues. The V gene's germline CDR1 is LGHNA and CDR2 YSLEER. The CDR3 region is CASSQGTSDYNEQFF. CDR3 DNA sequence: TGCGCCAGCAGCCAAGGGACTAGCGACTACAATGAGCAGTTCTTC.

CDR3 amino acids: CASHWSMNTEAFF. The DNA for the CDR3 is TGTGCCAGTCATTGGAGCATGAACACTGAAGCTTTCTTT. This rearrangement joins TRBV19 to TRBJ1-1; D is ambiguous. CDR3 size: 13 residues. The V gene's germline CDR1 is LNHDA and CDR2 SQIVND (reference sequence). The V and J ends lost 8 bases and 0 bases respectively, with 10 bases between them.

The chain employs TRBV4-3 and TRBJ1-1; D remains ambiguous. Per the germline V gene, CDR1 is LGHNA and CDR2 is YSLEER. The CDR3 extends over 15 amino acids. V was pared by 1 base and J by 1 base, with 10 bases between. CDR3 loop: CASSQVAQKNTEAFF. DNA of the CDR3: TGCGCCAGCAGCCAAGTGGCACAGAAGAACACTGAAGCTTTCTTT.

The genes are TRBV29-1 and TRBJ2-7, with D possibly being TRBD2 (6 bases). The V end lost 4 bases, the J end lost 5 bases, and 15 bases lay between the germline ends. CDR1 SQVTM and CDR2 ANQGSEA come from the germline V gene. The CDR3 consists of 13 residues. The CDR3 DNA reads TGCAGCGTTGTCCCGGACTACTTCAACGAGCAGTACTTC. Protein product: CSVVPDYFNEQYF.

The chain employs TRBV6-5 and TRBJ1-5, with 7 bases lining up with TRBD1. This CDR3 has 13 residues. V lost 6 bases and J lost 2; bases outside the gene matches: 1. Per the germline V gene, CDR1 is MNHEY and CDR2 is SVGAGI. The CDR3 protein is CASRGQGNQPQHF. The CDR3 DNA sequence: TGTGCCAGCAGAGGACAGGGCAATCAGCCCCAGCATTTT.

The chain is built from TRBV7-8 and TRBJ1-2; 7 nucleotides agree with TRBD1. The ends lost 5 bases at V and 4 bases at J; junction bases unmatched: 4. This CDR3 region has 13 residues. Germline V gene data show CDR1 as SGHVS and CDR2 as FQNEAQ. This CDR3 is CASSRGQGYGYTF. CDR3 coding DNA: TGTGCCAGCAGCAGGGGGCAGGGCTATGGCTACACCTTC.

The chain joins TRBV6-1 to TRBJ2-7; perhaps TRBD1 as D (8 bases). Deletions cut 7 bases from V and 0 bases from J, with 13 bases between. CDR3 length: 14 residues. The germline V gene has CDR1 MNHNS and CDR2 SASEGT. DNA of the CDR3: TGTGCCAGCAAGCGGGACAGGAGCTCCTACGAGCAGTACTTC. Amino acid sequence: CASKRDRSSYEQYF.

The gene calls are TRBV6-6 and TRBJ1-3; tentative D call: TRBD1 (5 bases). CDR3 length equals 13 residues. CDR1 MNHNY and CDR2 SVGAGI come from the germline V gene (reference sequence). The V end was cut by 5 bases, the J end by 5 bases, with 10 bases between. DNA for the CDR3: TGTGCCAGCAGTCGCGAGGACAGAAACACCATATATTTT. It codes for CASSREDRNTIYF.

The rearrangement links TRBV30 to TRBJ2-1, with 9 bases that match TRBD2. The CDR3 length is 15 residues. From germline, CDR1 is GTSNPN and CDR2 SVGIG (reference sequence). V was pared by 1 base and J by 7 bases, with 8 bases of the junction left unmatched. In nucleotides, the CDR3 is TGTGCCTGGAGTGGTTCGGGACTAGCCCCGAATGAGCAGTTCTTC. It specifies CAWSGSGLAPNEQFF. Using reference TRBV30 and TRBJ2-1 for the parts outside the CDR3, the full variable domain is SQTIHQWPATLVQPVGSPLSLECTVEGTSNPNLYWYRQAAGRGLQLLFYSVGIGQISSEVPQNLSASRPQDRQFILSSKKLLLSDSGFYLCAWSGSGLAPNEQFFGPGTRLTVL.

J is TRBJ2-2 and V is TRBV7-9, with 11 positions matching TRBD2. The germline gives CDR1 SEHNR, CDR2 FQNEAQ (reference sequence). With 8 bases clipped from V and 7 bases from J, the junction kept 6 bases outside the gene matches. This CDR3 contains 14 residues. The CDR3 loop is CASETSGNVGELFF. The CDR3 coding sequence is TGTGCCAGCGAGACTAGCGGGAATGTCGGGGAGCTGTTTTTT.

The chain carries TRBV5-1 and TRBJ2-7, with TRBD1 identical over 8 bases. The germline V gene has CDR1 SGHRS and CDR2 YFSETQ. The CDR3 extends over 13 amino acids. V lost 3 bases, J lost 5 bases, and 4 bases stayed unmatched. CDR3 region: CASSSSGGDEQYF. The CDR3 DNA reads as TGCGCCAGCAGCTCCTCAGGGGGCGACGAGCAGTACTTC.

The chain is built from TRBV27 and TRBJ2-7; D possibly corresponds to TRBD2 (6 bases). Germline lookup yields CDR1 MNHEY and CDR2 SMNVEV (reference sequence). V was cut by 4 bases and J by 4 bases, with 14 bases left in between. The CDR3 spans 14 residues. Written as DNA, the CDR3 is TGTGCCAGCAGTTCAGGGACTTTTTCATACGAGCAGTACTTC. This sequence encodes CASSSGTFSYEQYF.

The chain employs TRBV6-1 and TRBJ1-5; the match to TRBD1 covers 9 bases. Germline V gene sequence: CDR1 MNHNS, CDR2 SASEGT. This CDR3 region has 15 residues. Trimming at V came to 7 bases and at J to 2 bases, leaving 6 bases not matched to a gene. The DNA for the CDR3 is TGTGCCAGCACTGAGACAGGGGGAGGCAATCAGCCCCAGCATTTT. This encodes CASTETGGGNQPQHF.

The genes are TRBV5-6 and TRBJ2-3; 8 bases match TRBD2. J gave up 2 bases and V 4 bases, and 9 bases lay outside the gene matches. The CDR3 runs to 16 residues. Germline assignment: CDR1 SGHDT and CDR2 YYEEEE. The CDR3 DNA reads TGTGCCAGCAGCCCGGGACTAGGGCCCCTCACAGATACGCAGTATTTT. It is translated as CASSPGLGPLTDTQYF.

This chain links TRBV6-5 with TRBJ2-5; maybe TRBD2 (6 bases). This CDR3 has 13 amino acids. Trimming took off 6 bases at V and 2 bases at J, with 10 bases between the two ends. Germline V CDR1 and CDR2: MNHEY, SVGAGI. CDR3 loop: CASSLAEQETQYF. CDR3 nucleotides: TGTGCCAGCAGCTTAGCGGAGCAAGAGACCCAGTACTTC.

The rearrangement uses TRBV7-6 and TRBJ2-7, with TRBD1 as a possible D gene (6 bases). Germline V CDR1 and CDR2: SGHVS, FNYEAQ. CDR3 size: 15 residues. Trimming pared 1 base from V and 3 bases from J, leaving 13 bases between. The CDR3: CASSLGGGRHYEQYF. The CDR3, as DNA: TGTGCCAGCAGCTTAGGAGGGGGTCGGCACTACGAGCAGTACTTC.

V and J are TRBV9 and TRBJ2-5, with D perhaps matching TRBD1 (5 bases). The CDR3 sequence is 17 residues long. Trimming stripped 0 bases from V and 2 bases from J, with 17 bases between. Germline V gene lookup returns CDR1 SGDLS and CDR2 YYNGEE. The CDR3 protein is CASSVALLGPTQETQYF. The CDR3, as DNA: TGTGCCAGCAGCGTAGCCCTCTTGGGGCCTACGCAAGAGACCCAGTACTTC.

The chain has TRBV7-2 and TRBJ1-1; D may be TRBD1 (6 bases). Germline lookup yields CDR1 SGHTA and CDR2 FQGNSA. With 1 base removed from V and 11 bases from J, the gap between germline ends came to 11 bases. The CDR3 loop spans 12 amino acids. The CDR3 DNA sequence: TGTGCCAGCAGCTTAGTGGCAGGGGAGGCTTTCTTT. Amino acid sequence: CASSLVAGEAFF.

J is TRBJ2-7 and V is TRBV25-1, with D possibly matching TRBD2 (5 bases). Germline assignment: CDR1 MGHDK and CDR2 SYGVNS. Trimming took off 7 bases at V and 0 bases at J, with 7 bases between the two ends. This CDR3 spans 12 amino acids. CDR3 coding DNA: TGTGCCAGCACGGACTTCTCCTACGAGCAGTACTTC. Protein product: CASTDFSYEQYF.

The gene calls are TRBV9 and TRBJ2-3, with 7 bases identical to TRBD2. Germline V lookup: CDR1 SGDLS, CDR2 YYNGEE. V trimming: 0 bases; J trimming: 2 bases; junction bases outside the gene matches: 9. CDR3 length: 17 amino acids. In nucleotides, the CDR3 is TGTGCCAGCAGCGTAGGGATAAAACTAGCGACCACAGATACGCAGTATTTT. Amino acids: CASSVGIKLATTDTQYF.

The CDR3 here is CASSLGLAGAHEQFF. The CDR3 bases are TGTGCCAGCTCACTAGGACTAGCGGGAGCCCATGAGCAGTTCTTC. This chain links TRBV18 with TRBJ2-1; 13 bases align to TRBD2. The CDR3 totals 15 residues. CDR1 and CDR2 from the germline V gene are KGHSH and LQKENI. The V gene end was trimmed by 4 bases and the J gene end by 8 bases; junction bases not matched to a gene: 5.

The chain couples TRBV27 to TRBJ2-5; 11 bases align to TRBD2. With 4 bases clipped from V and 5 bases from J, the junction kept 6 bases outside the gene matches. CDR3 size: 15 residues. CDR1 and CDR2 from the germline V gene are MNHEY and SMNVEV (reference sequence). CDR3 sequence: CASSYTSGSHETQYF. CDR3 sequence (DNA): TGTGCCAGCAGTTACACTAGCGGGAGCCACGAGACCCAGTACTTC.

V and J are TRBV5-1 and TRBJ1-1; TRBD1 aligns across 7 bases. After removal of 4 bases from V and 3 bases from J, the junction contained 9 bases not matched to a gene. The germline V gene has CDR1 SGHRS and CDR2 YFSETQ. The CDR3 spans 15 residues. CDR3 sequence reads: CASSPNRDSYTEAFF. Here the CDR3 DNA reads TGCGCCAGCAGCCCTAACCGGGACAGCTACACTGAAGCTTTCTTT.

The chain joins TRBV18 to TRBJ2-1; 9 nucleotides match TRBD2. The CDR3 is 15 residues long. The germline V gene has CDR1 KGHSH and CDR2 LQKENI. V dropped 3 bases and J dropped 3; count of bases not matched to a gene: 3. The CDR3 nucleotides are TGTGCCAGCTCACCGCTAGCGGGAAACTACAATGAGCAGTTCTTC. Encoded protein: CASSPLAGNYNEQFF.